This T cell receptor beta chain stems from a study of blood T cell repertoires in COVID-19. Background on the study: The United States, Italy and Spain were the sources of the acute and convalescent COVID-19 samples.

The table came from immunoSEQ multiplex PCR; TCRdb's copy has only in-frame clones and leaves some out. The table has a few hundred thousand clones, about 83% seen once; the top ten hold about 1.2%. The J segment lost 7 bases and the V segment lost 4 bases, leaving 10 bases of the junction unmatched. CDR3 size: 15 residues. Germline V CDR1 and CDR2: LGHDT, YNNKEL (reference sequence). The sequence came from a woman aged 45-60 years with acute or convalescent COVID-19. Specimen: peripheral blood. The rearrangement joins TRBV3-1 (or the pseudogene TRBV3-2) to TRBJ2-3; the match to TRBD2 covers 8 bases. This CDR3 is CASSLDRGGFNTQYF. The CDR3 region has the DNA TGTGCCAGCAGCCTCGACCGGGGGGGATTTAATACGCAGTATTTT.